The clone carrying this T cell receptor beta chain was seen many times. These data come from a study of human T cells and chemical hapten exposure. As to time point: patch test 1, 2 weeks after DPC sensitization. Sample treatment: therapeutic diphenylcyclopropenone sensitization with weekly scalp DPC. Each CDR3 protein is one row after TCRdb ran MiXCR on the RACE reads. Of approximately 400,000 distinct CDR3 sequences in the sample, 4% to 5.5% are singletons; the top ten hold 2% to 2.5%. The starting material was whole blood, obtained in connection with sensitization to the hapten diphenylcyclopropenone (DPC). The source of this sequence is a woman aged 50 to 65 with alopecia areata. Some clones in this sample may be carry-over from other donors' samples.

CDR3 sequence (DNA): TGTGCCAGCAGTTCCTCCGGGACTAGCGGGAGTACCCAGTACTTC. This sequence encodes CASSSSGTSGSTQYF. The chain carries TRBV6-5 and TRBJ2-5, with TRBD2 matching over 14 bases. Trimming at V came to 4 bases and at J to 8 bases, leaving 6 bases not matched to a gene. CDR3 length equals 15 residues. Germline V gives CDR1 MNHEY, CDR2 SVGAGI.